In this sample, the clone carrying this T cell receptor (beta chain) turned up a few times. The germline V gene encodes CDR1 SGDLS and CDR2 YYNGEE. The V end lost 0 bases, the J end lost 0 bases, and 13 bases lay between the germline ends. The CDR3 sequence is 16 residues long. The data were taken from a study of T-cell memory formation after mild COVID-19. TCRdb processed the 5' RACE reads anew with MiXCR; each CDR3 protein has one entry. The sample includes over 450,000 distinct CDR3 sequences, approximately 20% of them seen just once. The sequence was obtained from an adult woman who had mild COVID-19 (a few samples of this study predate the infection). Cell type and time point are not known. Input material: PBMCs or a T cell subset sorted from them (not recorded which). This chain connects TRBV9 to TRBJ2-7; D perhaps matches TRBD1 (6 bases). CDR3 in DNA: TGTGCCAGCAGCGTAGCTCAGACAGGAAGCTCCTACGAGCAGTACTTC. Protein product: CASSVAQTGSSYEQYF.